This record looks at one T cell receptor (beta chain) sequence and its context. Its antigen is not known. Using immunoSEQ multiplex PCR, the repertoire was profiled, and TCRdb retains in-frame clones only, with some absent. The data hold approximately 82,000 clones, with 65% to 90% observed a single time. The data were obtained in a study of OX40 agonist ivuxolimab in advanced cancers. About the study: A partial response was reached by three patients: one with hepatocellular carcinoma and two with cutaneous melanoma.

General study findings and limits: At 0.1 to 3.0 mg/kg, clonal expansion of CD4+ and CD8+ blood T cells had occurred by week 6.

The source of this sequence is an adult with an advanced solid tumor such as melanoma, head and neck, liver or kidney cancer. The sequenced sample was CD4+ or CD8+ T cells sorted from blood, obtained in a trial of the OX40 agonist ivuxolimab.

The CDR3 spells CASSRLGLNSYNEQFF. The DNA of the CDR3 is TGTGCCAGCAGTCGATTGGGACTTAACTCCTACAATGAGCAGTTCTTC. The chain employs TRBV27 and TRBJ2-1; possible D gene TRBD2, 6 bases. Trimming removed 5 bases at V and 0 bases at J, with 14 bases between. The CDR3 is 16 amino acids. Germline V gene sequence: CDR1 MNHEY, CDR2 SMNVEV (reference sequence).